Following are 20 T cell receptor beta chains from one sample sequenced in a study of control samples from healthy donors and cancer patients (dated by TCRdb to 2020 to 2022). The library was made by the immunoSEQ multiplex PCR assay. The clones in this table, taken by TCRdb from immuneACCESS, are in-frame only. Not every clone is retained; where verified, under half of the shortfall comes from an unresolved V gene, and the cause of the rest is unknown. Here the sample has around 27,000 clones; over 75% occur a single time. The top ten clonotypes cover 6.7% of the sample. Sequenced input: PBMCs. Receptor source: a woman aged 55-69 years with head and neck cancer.

J is TRBJ1-1 and V is TRBV11-3; 8 positions agree with TRBD1. Trimming at V came to 0 bases and at J to 13 bases, leaving 4 bases not matched to a gene. CDR1 and CDR2 (germline): SGHNT, YENEEA. The CDR3 is 12 amino acids. CDR3 sequence: CASSLDTGQGFF. The CDR3 DNA reads TGTGCCAGCAGCTTAGATACCGGACAGGGTTTCTTT.

This chain links TRBV24-1 with TRBJ2-2, with D unresolved. V lost 2 bases and J 3 bases, leaving 3 bases between the germline ends. This CDR3 is built from 13 residues. Germline V CDR1 and CDR2: KGHDR, SFDVKD. CDR3 region: CATSDSYTGELFF. Here the CDR3 DNA reads TGTGCCACCAGTGATTCATACACCGGGGAGCTGTTTTTT.

This clone was recorded only once. The chain couples TRBV18 to TRBJ2-5, with 7 bases fitting TRBD1. The CDR3 is 14 residues long. The V gene's germline CDR1 is KGHSH and CDR2 LQKENI. Losses at the gene ends were 3 bases for V and 2 bases for J; bases not matched to a gene: 3. DNA for the CDR3: TGTGCCAGCTCACCCGCGACAGGGCAAGAGACCCAGTACTTC. Translating gives CASSPATGQETQYF.

The gene calls are TRBV5-4 and TRBJ1-3; D is uncertain. The germline CDR1 and CDR2 sequences are SGHNT and YYREEE (reference sequence). The CDR3 runs to 14 residues. V was clipped by 0 bases and J by 3 bases, with 7 bases between them. CDR3 residues: CASSLARDGNTIYF. The DNA of the CDR3 is TGTGCCAGCAGCTTGGCACGGGATGGAAACACCATATATTTT.

This chain links TRBV7-6 with TRBJ2-1, with TRBD2 identical over 8 bases. Germline CDR1 SGHVS, CDR2 FNYEAQ. The CDR3 spans 14 residues. V lost 4 bases, J lost 12 bases, and 11 bases stayed unmatched. The CDR3 DNA reads as TGTGCCAGCAGCTCCCTGGCGGGAGGCGGTGGGCAGTTCTTC. It is translated as CASSSLAGGGGQFF.

The chain links TRBV5-6 to TRBJ1-1, with a tentative D call TRBD1 (6 bases). Per germline, CDR1 SGHDT and CDR2 YYEEEE. The CDR3 covers 14 residues. V gave up 4 bases and J gave up 3 bases, with 13 bases separating them. The CDR3 reads CASSADRFDTEAFF. The CDR3 DNA reads TGTGCCAGCAGCGCGGACAGATTCGACACTGAAGCTTTCTTT.

V usage is TRBV19 and J usage is TRBJ1-2; TRBD1 matches 8 bases. V lost 6 bases, J lost 8 bases, and 14 bases stayed unmatched. The CDR3 extends over 15 amino acids. Germline V gene sequence: CDR1 LNHDA, CDR2 SQIVND (reference sequence). CDR3 loop: CASSRGRQGPEGYTF. Written as DNA, the CDR3 is TGTGCCAGTAGCAGGGGGCGACAGGGCCCTGAGGGCTACACCTTC.

In this sample, this clone turned up once. The rearrangement links TRBV5-1 to TRBJ1-5; D is undetermined. The V gene's germline CDR1 is SGHRS and CDR2 YFSETQ. The V end was cut by 0 bases, the J end by 7 bases, with 8 bases between. The CDR3 covers 13 residues. The CDR3 DNA follows: TGCGCCAGCAGCTTGGACGACGGACAGCCCCAGCATTTT. It encodes CASSLDDGQPQHF.

The rearrangement uses TRBV6-2 or TRBV6-3 and TRBJ1-1; D not resolved. The CDR3 totals 16 residues. V lost 5 bases and J 4 bases, leaving 20 bases between the germline ends. Per the germline V gene, CDR1 is MNHEY and CDR2 is SVGEGT. The CDR3 DNA is TGTGCCAGCAGTCTAGGAGGCCGGGAAAGAATCACTGAAGCTTTCTTT. Encoded protein: CASSLGGRERITEAFF.

The J gene is TRBJ1-1, the V gene TRBV3-1 (or the pseudogene TRBV3-2), with D tentatively TRBD1 (5 bases). CDR3 length equals 14 residues. Germline V gene lookup returns CDR1 LGHDT and CDR2 YNNKEL (reference sequence). Trimming shortened V by 2 bases and J by 0 bases, and 7 bases separated the two germline ends. The CDR3 sequence is CASSQQTVNTEAFF. CDR3 in DNA: TGTGCCAGCAGCCAACAGACAGTGAACACTGAAGCTTTCTTT.

In its sample, this clone was seen once. This chain joins TRBV6-5 and TRBJ1-1; TRBD1 might be the D (5 bases). V lost 2 bases, J lost 0 bases, and 13 bases lay in between. The CDR3 is 16 amino acids. Germline-derived CDR1 and CDR2 are MNHEY and SVGAGI. This CDR3 reads CASSYHQGTMNTEAFF. The CDR3 nucleotides read TGTGCCAGCAGTTACCATCAGGGAACTATGAACACTGAAGCTTTCTTT.

This clone was detected only a few times. The rearrangement joins TRBV2 to TRBJ1-1; possible D gene TRBD1, 6 bases. Germline loops: CDR1 SNHLY, CDR2 FYNNEI. V was shortened by 7 bases and J by 5 bases, with 11 bases between the two germline ends. This CDR3 comprises 12 residues. This chain's CDR3 is CASTFRGTEAFF. CDR3 coding DNA: TGTGCCAGCACCTTCAGGGGAACTGAAGCTTTCTTT.

The genes are TRBV11-1 and TRBJ1-1; D ambiguous. CDR1 and CDR2 from the germline V gene are SGHAT and FQDESV (reference sequence). The ends were cut back, 7 bases at V and 3 bases at J, with 6 bases in the middle. The CDR3 extends over 11 amino acids. The CDR3 loop reads CASTLDTEAFF. CDR3 sequence (DNA): TGTGCCAGCACCCTGGACACTGAAGCTTTCTTT.

CDR3 region: CASSDTGTSIHNEQFF. As DNA, the CDR3 is TGTGCCAGCAGTGATACCGGGACTAGTATTCACAATGAGCAGTTCTTC. The rearrangement links TRBV9 to TRBJ2-1; 8 bases line up with TRBD2. Germline loops: CDR1 SGDLS, CDR2 YYNGEE. The CDR3 totals 16 residues. The ends lost 5 bases at V and 5 bases at J; junction bases unmatched: 12.

This clone was detected once. The CDR3 region has the DNA TGCAGCGTTGAACCCCAGAACTATGGCTACACCTTC. The encoded protein is CSVEPQNYGYTF. The chain has TRBV29-1 and TRBJ1-2; D call uncertain. In germline, CDR1 is SQVTM, CDR2 ANQGSEA. V lost 2 bases and J lost 2, with 6 bases in between. The CDR3 extends over 12 amino acids.

The chain joins TRBV5-4 to TRBJ1-1, with D perhaps TRBD1 (6 bases). This CDR3 has 14 residues. The V gene's germline CDR1 is SGHNT and CDR2 YYREEE (reference sequence). Trimming cost V 6 bases and J 2 bases, with 14 bases left between them. In nucleotides, the CDR3 is TGTGCCAGCATCATACAGGGAGGAAACACTGAAGCTTTCTTT. It encodes CASIIQGGNTEAFF.

This clone has more than one count but fewer than ten. The V and J genes are TRBV29-1 and TRBJ1-5; TRBD1 might be the D (5 bases). CDR1 and CDR2 from the germline V gene are SQVTM and ANQGSEA. V lost 5 bases, J lost 6 bases, and 23 bases lay in between. The CDR3 totals 16 residues. In DNA form, the CDR3 reads TGCAGCGTTAGGACGGGTTCAGGGACCAGCGGTCAGCCCCAGCATTTT. It specifies CSVRTGSGTSGQPQHF.

This clone showed up just a few times. The chain uses TRBV18 and TRBJ1-2; weak D call: TRBD1 (5 bases). This CDR3 contains 17 residues. Germline values: CDR1 KGHSH, CDR2 LQKENI. Trimming shortened V by 2 bases and J by 2 bases, and 18 bases separated the two germline ends. For the CDR3, the DNA is TGTGCCAGCTCACCAGTCGGGACGGCAGCCTTCAACTATGGCTACACCTTC. As protein: CASSPVGTAAFNYGYTF.

The chain links TRBV2 to TRBJ1-4; TRBD1 agrees at 8 bases. CDR1 is SNHLY and CDR2 is FYNNEI in the germline V gene. This CDR3 is built from 14 residues. The ends lost 7 bases at V and 8 bases at J; junction bases unmatched: 9. In DNA form, the CDR3 reads TGTGCCAGCATGACAGGACAGGGAGGGGAAAAACTGTTTTTT. Its protein product is CASMTGQGGEKLFF. Based on the CDR3 plus reference TRBV2 and TRBJ1-4, the full variable domain is EPEVTQTPSHQVTQMGQEVILRCVPISNHLYFYWYRQILGQKVEFLVSFYNNEISEKSEIFDDQFSVERPDGSNFTLKIRSTKLEDSAMYFCASMTGQGGEKLFFGSGTQLSVL.

This chain joins TRBV4-2 and TRBJ1-4; 7 positions agree with TRBD1. V shed 0 bases and J 8 bases; nucleotides not matched to a gene: 12. Germline V CDR1 and CDR2: LGHNA, YNFKEQ. The CDR3 is 17 amino acids. The CDR3 loop is CASSQDLQAGGKEKLFF. CDR3 sequence (DNA): TGTGCCAGCAGCCAAGATCTCCAGGCAGGGGGAAAAGAAAAACTGTTTTTT.